This T cell receptor beta chain comes out of a study of molecular identifiers for immune sequencing clone quantification. Each CDR3 protein is one row after TCRdb ran MiXCR on the PCR reads. Of about 510,000 distinct CDR3 sequences in the sample, about 20% were seen once. The CDR3 loop spans 16 amino acids. V lost 3 bases to trimming and J lost 0 bases, with 14 bases between them. Germline V gene data show CDR1 as LNHDA and CDR2 as SQIVND (reference sequence). J is TRBJ2-5 and V is TRBV19; D possibly uses TRBD1 or TRBD2 (5 bases each). The sequenced sample was naive CD8+ T cells from blood, with Jurkat cell RNA spiked in. This sample's subset: FACS-sorted CD8+CD4-CCR7+CD45RA+ naive T cells. The sequence was collected from a human donor in good health. Some libraries in this study had Jurkat cell RNA spiked in. CDR3 DNA sequence: TGTGCCAGTAGTATCACCGGGACCCTGTACCAAGAGACCCAGTACTTC. Translated, it gives CASSITGTLYQETQYF.